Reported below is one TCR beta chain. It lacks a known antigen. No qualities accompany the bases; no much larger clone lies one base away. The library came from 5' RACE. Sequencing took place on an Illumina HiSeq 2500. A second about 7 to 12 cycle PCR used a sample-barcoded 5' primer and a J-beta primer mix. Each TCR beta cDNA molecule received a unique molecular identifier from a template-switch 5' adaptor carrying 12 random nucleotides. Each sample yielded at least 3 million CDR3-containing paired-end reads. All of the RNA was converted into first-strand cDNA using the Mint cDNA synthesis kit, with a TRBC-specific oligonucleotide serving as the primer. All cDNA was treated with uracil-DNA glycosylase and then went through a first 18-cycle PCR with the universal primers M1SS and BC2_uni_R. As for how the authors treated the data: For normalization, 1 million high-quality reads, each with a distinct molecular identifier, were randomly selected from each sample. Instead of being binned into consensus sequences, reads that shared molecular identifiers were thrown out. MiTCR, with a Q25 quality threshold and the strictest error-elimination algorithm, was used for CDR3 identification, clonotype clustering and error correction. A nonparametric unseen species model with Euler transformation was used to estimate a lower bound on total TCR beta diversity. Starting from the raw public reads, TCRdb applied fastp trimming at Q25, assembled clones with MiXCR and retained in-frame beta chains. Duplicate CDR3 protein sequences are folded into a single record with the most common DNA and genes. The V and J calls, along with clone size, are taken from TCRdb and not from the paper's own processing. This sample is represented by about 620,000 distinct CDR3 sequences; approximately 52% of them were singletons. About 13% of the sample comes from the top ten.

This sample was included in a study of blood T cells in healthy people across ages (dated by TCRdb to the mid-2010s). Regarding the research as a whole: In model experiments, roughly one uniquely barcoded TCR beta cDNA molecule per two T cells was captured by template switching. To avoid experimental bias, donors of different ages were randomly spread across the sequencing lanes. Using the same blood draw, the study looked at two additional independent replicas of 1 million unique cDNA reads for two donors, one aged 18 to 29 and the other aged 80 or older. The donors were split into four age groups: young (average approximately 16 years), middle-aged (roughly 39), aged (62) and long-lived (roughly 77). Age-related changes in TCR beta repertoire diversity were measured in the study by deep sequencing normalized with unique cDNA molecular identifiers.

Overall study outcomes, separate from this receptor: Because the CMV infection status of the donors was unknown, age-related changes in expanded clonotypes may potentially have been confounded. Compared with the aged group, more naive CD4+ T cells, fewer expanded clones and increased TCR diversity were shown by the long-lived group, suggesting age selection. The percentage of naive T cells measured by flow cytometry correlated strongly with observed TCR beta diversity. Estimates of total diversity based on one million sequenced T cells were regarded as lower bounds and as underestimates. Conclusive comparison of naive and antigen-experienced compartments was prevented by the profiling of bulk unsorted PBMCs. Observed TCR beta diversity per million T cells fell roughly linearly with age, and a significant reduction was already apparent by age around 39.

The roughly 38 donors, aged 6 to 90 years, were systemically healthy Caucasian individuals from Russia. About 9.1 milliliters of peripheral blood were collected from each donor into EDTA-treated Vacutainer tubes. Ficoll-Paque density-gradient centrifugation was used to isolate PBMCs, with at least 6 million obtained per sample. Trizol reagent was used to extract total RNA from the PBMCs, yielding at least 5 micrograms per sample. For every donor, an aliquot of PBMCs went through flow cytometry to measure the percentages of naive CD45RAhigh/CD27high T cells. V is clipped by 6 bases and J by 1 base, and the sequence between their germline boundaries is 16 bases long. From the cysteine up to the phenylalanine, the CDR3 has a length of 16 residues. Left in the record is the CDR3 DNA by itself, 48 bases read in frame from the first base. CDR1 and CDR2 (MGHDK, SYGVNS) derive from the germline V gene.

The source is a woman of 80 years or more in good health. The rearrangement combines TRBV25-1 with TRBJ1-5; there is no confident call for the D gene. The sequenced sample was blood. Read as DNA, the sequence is TGTGCCAGCAGATGGTTGACCCGCTGGAGCAATCAGCCCCAGCATTTT. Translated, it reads CASRWLTRWSNQPQHF.